This T cell receptor (beta chain) was recorded in a study of T cells after yellow fever vaccination. The overall study: It was SMART-Seq v4 Ultra Low Input that prepared the fractions with low cell numbers. Notes on the study in general: Boosting was followed by the reappearance of most primary-vaccination clones (roughly 95% CD4, about 89% CD8). The secondary response was weaker but peaked faster, day 5 versus 15.

A note on this clonotype: Its target is unknown.

Universal primer sites and UMIs were introduced during 5'RACE template-switching synthesis of TCR cDNA. TCRdb re-called the 5' RACE reads through MiXCR, storing one row per CDR3 protein. Among about 300,000 distinct CDR3 sequences listed, approximately 7% were seen once. This receptor was identified in a man aged 18 to 29 who received the YFV17D yellow fever vaccine. The specimen comprised PBMCs, sampled about 41 days after the first yellow fever vaccination.

CDR3 nucleotides: TGTGCCAGCAACCCAAGGACAGGGCGAGCCGGGGAGCTGTTTTTT. It is translated as CASNPRTGRAGELFF. The V and J genes are TRBV2 and TRBJ2-2; 8 bases are a match to TRBD1. Germline trimming cut 7 bases from V and 6 bases from J; bases unmatched to any gene: 10. Germline V gene data show CDR1 as SNHLY and CDR2 as FYNNEI. CDR3 length: 15 amino acids. Supplemented by reference TRBV2 and TRBJ2-2, the full variable domain reads EPEVTQTPSHQVTQMGQEVILRCVPISNHLYFYWYRQILGQKVEFLVSFYNNEISEKSEIFDDQFSVERPDGSNFTLKIRSTKLEDSAMYFCASNPRTGRAGELFFGEGSRLTVL.